This T cell receptor beta chain was captured in a study of PD-1 blockade in classical Hodgkin lymphoma. About the study: Patients got intravenous nivolumab 3 mg/kg every 2 weeks.

Whole-study findings and limits: Before treatment, TCR diversity in newly diagnosed patients was reportedly lower than in healthy donors. Repertoire differences have undefined causes, possibly disease activity or prior therapy. CD4+ but not CD8+ TCR diversity rose significantly by C4D1.

Looked up from germline, CDR1 is SGHVS and CDR2 is FQNEAQ. V was pared by 5 bases and J by 3 bases, with 6 bases of the junction left unmatched. The CDR3 sequence is 15 residues long. A remark on this clone: What it binds is not known.

Generated by immunoSEQ multiplex PCR, the TCRdb table keeps only in-frame clones and is missing some. This table has about 50,000 clones, about three quarters appearing once. Each patient experienced a relapse that followed autologous stem cell transplantation, and brentuximab vedotin exposure varied. Source: peripheral blood mononuclear cells (PBMCs), taken at baseline. This sequence originates from a human donor with classical Hodgkin lymphoma. The chain recombines TRBV7-8 with TRBJ1-3, with 8 positions matching TRBD1. CDR3 nucleotides: TGTGCCAGCAGCAAGAACAGGGGGAATGGAAACACCATATATTTT. Protein product: CASSKNRGNGNTIYF.